This TCR beta chain is drawn from a study of blood T cell repertoires in COVID-19. Study details: Specimens from acute and convalescent COVID-19 originated in the United States, Italy and Spain. In each case, the material was cDNA or gDNA derived from T cells, B-cell-depleted T cells, or PBMCs.

Losses at the gene ends were 2 bases for V and 7 bases for J; bases not matched to a gene: 4. The germline V gene encodes CDR1 SGHDN and CDR2 FVKESK. This CDR3 has 13 amino acids. Assay: immunoSEQ multiplex PCR; the TCRdb copy retains only in-frame clones and omits some. The data show 150,000 to 200,000 clones, with more than 75% seen just once and around 3.5% held by the top ten. This chain uses TRBV14 with TRBJ1-1; 7 positions agree with TRBD1. Source material: peripheral blood. The TCR sequence derives from a man aged 18 to 29 with active or convalescent COVID-19. The DNA of the CDR3 is TGTGCCAGCAGCCAAAGTCAGGGGGTTGAAGCTTTCTTT. It yields the protein CASSQSQGVEAFF.